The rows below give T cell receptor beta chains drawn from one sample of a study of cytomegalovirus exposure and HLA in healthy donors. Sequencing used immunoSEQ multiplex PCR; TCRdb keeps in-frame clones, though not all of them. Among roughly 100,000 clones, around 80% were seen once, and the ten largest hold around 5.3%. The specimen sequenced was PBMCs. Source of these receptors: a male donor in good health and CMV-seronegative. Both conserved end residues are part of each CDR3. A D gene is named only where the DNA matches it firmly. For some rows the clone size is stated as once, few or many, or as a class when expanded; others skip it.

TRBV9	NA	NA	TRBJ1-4	CASSVAAGATNEKLFF	TGTGCCAGCAGCGTAGCCGCGGGAGCAACTAATGAAAAACTGTTTTTT
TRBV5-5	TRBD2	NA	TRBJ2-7	CASSSAGGAYEQYF	TGTGCCAGCAGCTCGGCGGGGGGCGCCTACGAGCAGTACTTC
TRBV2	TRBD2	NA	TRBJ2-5	CASRSREGPGETQYF	TGTGCCAGCCGCTCGCGGGAGGGCCCGGGGGAGACCCAGTACTTC
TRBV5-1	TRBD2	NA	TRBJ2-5	CASSAPGEGVAETQYF	TGCGCCAGCAGCGCCCCCGGGGAGGGCGTCGCAGAGACCCAGTACTTC
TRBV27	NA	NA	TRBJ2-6	CASRREALSGANVLTF	TGTGCCAGCAGGCGTGAGGCCCTCTCTGGGGCCAACGTCCTGACTTTC
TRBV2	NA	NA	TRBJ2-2	CASGMGGGDTGELFF	TGTGCCAGCGGTATGGGAGGAGGGGACACCGGGGAGCTGTTTTTT
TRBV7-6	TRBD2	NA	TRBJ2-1	CASSRPVQLTSGPYNEQFF	TGTGCCAGCAGCCGCCCAGTCCAGCTGACTAGCGGTCCCTACAATGAGCAGTTCTTC
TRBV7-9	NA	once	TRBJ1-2	CASSQSQRENYGYTF	TGTGCCAGCAGCCAAAGCCAGAGGGAAAACTATGGCTACACCTTC
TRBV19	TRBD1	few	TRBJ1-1	CASTRDRGEHTEAFF	TGTGCCAGCACACGGGACAGGGGAGAGCACACTGAAGCTTTCTTT
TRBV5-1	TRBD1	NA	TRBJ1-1	CASSSGQGHTEAFF	TGCGCCAGCAGCTCGGGACAGGGACACACTGAAGCTTTCTTT
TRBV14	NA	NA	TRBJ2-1	CASSPLATASLNEQFF	TGTGCCAGCAGCCCTCTCGCGACTGCATCCCTCAATGAGCAGTTCTTC
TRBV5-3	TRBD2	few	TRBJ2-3	CARSPGLAGGPADTQYF	TGTGCCAGAAGCCCGGGACTAGCGGGAGGCCCGGCAGATACGCAGTATTTT
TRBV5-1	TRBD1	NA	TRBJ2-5	CASSLVGQGETQYF	TGCGCCAGCAGCTTGGTGGGACAGGGAGAGACCCAGTACTTC
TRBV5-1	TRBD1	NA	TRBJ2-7	CASSLGQGRKQYF	TGCGCCAGCAGCCTCGGACAGGGTAGGAAGCAGTACTTC
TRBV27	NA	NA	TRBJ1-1	CASSSVGSEAFF	TGTGCCAGCAGTTCTGTCGGTAGTGAAGCTTTCTTT
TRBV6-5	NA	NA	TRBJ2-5	CASSYSRVQETQYF	TGTGCCAGCAGTTACTCTCGGGTCCAAGAGACCCAGTACTTC
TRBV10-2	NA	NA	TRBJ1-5	CASSPGGYNQPQHF	TGCGCCAGCAGTCCGGGAGGGTACAATCAGCCCCAGCATTTT
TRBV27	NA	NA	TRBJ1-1	CASSLGGDTEAFF	TGTGCCAGCAGTTTAGGGGGGGACACTGAAGCTTTCTTT
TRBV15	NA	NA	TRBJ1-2	CATSRDRGLGGYTF	TGTGCCACCAGCAGAGATCGGGGTCTCGGGGGCTACACCTTC
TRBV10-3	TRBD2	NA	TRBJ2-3	CAIRKPGSGRLDTQYF	TGTGCCATCAGGAAGCCTGGGAGCGGGAGGCTGGATACGCAGTATTTT
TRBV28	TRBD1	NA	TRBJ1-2	CASKITAGQGGYYGYTF	TGTGCCAGCAAGATTACAGCGGGACAGGGTGGGTACTATGGCTACACCTTC
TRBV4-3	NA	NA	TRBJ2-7	CASSQRFLVSYEQYF	TGCGCCAGCAGCCAGAGGTTCTTGGTTTCCTACGAGCAGTACTTC
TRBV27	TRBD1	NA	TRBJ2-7	CASRRTGALPYEQYF	TGTGCCAGCAGGCGGACAGGGGCTCTCCCCTACGAGCAGTACTTC
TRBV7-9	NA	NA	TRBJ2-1	CASSLESGEQFF	TGTGCCAGCAGCTTAGAAAGCGGTGAGCAGTTCTTC
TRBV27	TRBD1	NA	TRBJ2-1	CASSFPPGTGDHEQFF	TGTGCCAGCAGTTTCCCCCCCGGGACAGGCGATCATGAGCAGTTCTTC
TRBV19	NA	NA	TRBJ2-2	CASSMTGYTGELFF	TGTGCCAGTAGTATGACGGGTTACACCGGGGAGCTGTTTTTT
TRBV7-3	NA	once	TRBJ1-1	CASTLDRANTEAFF	TGTGCCAGCACCTTAGACAGAGCGAACACTGAAGCTTTCTTT
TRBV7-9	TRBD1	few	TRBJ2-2	CASSSDRGQAGELFF	TGTGCCAGCAGCTCGGACAGGGGGCAGGCCGGGGAGCTGTTTTTT
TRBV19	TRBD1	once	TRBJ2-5	CASSIATGGGTQYF	TGTGCCAGTAGTATAGCTACAGGGGGAGGGACCCAGTACTTC
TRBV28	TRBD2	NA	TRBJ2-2	CASRNLGLAGAAGELFF	TGTGCCAGCAGAAACCTGGGACTAGCGGGAGCGGCCGGGGAGCTGTTTTTT